The clone carrying this TCR beta chain was counted ten times or more. TCRdb fed the reads into MiXCR, producing one record per CDR3 protein. In the table there are 200,000 to 300,000 distinct CDR3 sequences, 25% to 35% of which are singletons. CDR1 is MDHEN and CDR2 is SYDVKM in the germline V gene. V gave up 8 bases and J gave up 5 bases, with 9 bases separating them. The CDR3 runs to 12 residues. This record comes from a study of kidney transplant recipient with SARS-CoV-2 infection. The starting material was a blood sample, obtained at baseline and on roughly day 120 from a kidney transplant recipient. This sequence joins TRBV28 and TRBJ2-2; D not certain. This clonotype originated in a male patient between 25 and 39 years old who had COVID-19 and was a kidney transplant recipient. Some T cells here may be from the graft donor. The CDR3 region is CASPGTTGELFF. The CDR3 DNA sequence: TGTGCCAGCCCAGGAACAACCGGGGAGCTGTTTTTT.